Listed below are T cell receptor beta chains from one sample, sequenced in a study of vaccination effects on CD4 cells after COVID-19. Their antigens remain unidentified. The table came from immunoSEQ multiplex PCR; TCRdb's copy has only in-frame clones and leaves some out. The sample carries some 77,000 clones, about 65% recorded once. The source was CD4+ T cells from PBMCs cultured with HCoV-OC43 spike peptides, collected before COVID-19 vaccination. The source is a human donor who received a COVID-19 vaccine. The CDR3 runs from the conserved cysteine through the conserved F or W. A D gene is named only where the DNA matches it firmly. The size field is filled for only some rows; it gives once, few, many or a size class.

CDR3nt | CDR3aa | abundance | v_gene | d_gene | j_gene
TGTGCCAGCAGTTACCGGGACAGGGGATCAGAGACCCAGTACTTC | CASSYRDRGSETQYF | once | TRBV6-5 | TRBD1 | TRBJ2-5
TGTGCCAGCAGGGGACACAGGACCTCTGGGGCCAACGTCCTGACTTTC | CASRGHRTSGANVLTF | NA | TRBV27 | NA | TRBJ2-6
TGTGCCAGCAGTGTACAGGGCAGCGCAGATACGCAGTATTTT | CASSVQGSADTQYF | NA | TRBV2 | NA | TRBJ2-3
TGCGCCAGCAGCCCGGACAGGAATCAGCCCCAGCATTTT | CASSPDRNQPQHF | few | TRBV5-1 | TRBD1 | TRBJ1-5
TGCGCCAGCAGCCCACGGACCTGGAACACCGGGGAGCTGTTTTTT | CASSPRTWNTGELFF | NA | TRBV4-1 | NA | TRBJ2-2
TGCAGCGTTTCGGGACAGGGCTACACCGGGGAGCTGTTTTTT | CSVSGQGYTGELFF | NA | TRBV29-1 | TRBD1 | TRBJ2-2
TGCGCCAGCAGGTCCGGGACAGGGAATTTATTAGTTAATGAGCAGTTCTTC | CASRSGTGNLLVNEQFF | NA | TRBV10-1 | TRBD1 | TRBJ2-1
TGTGCCAGCAGTTACTACAGTCGTAGCACCGGGGAGCTGTTTTTT | CASSYYSRSTGELFF | NA | TRBV6-2/TRBV6-3 | NA | TRBJ2-2
TGTGCCAGCACCAAAAGTCAGTATTTT | CASTKSQYF | NA | TRBV12-3/TRBV12-4 | NA | TRBJ2-3
TGTGCCAGCTCCACGCTTAAAGAGGTTGGAAACACCATATATTTT | CASSTLKEVGNTIYF | NA | TRBV18 | NA | TRBJ1-3
TGTGCCAGCAGCGCCCGCCGGTCGGGGGGTGATACGCAGTATTTT | CASSARRSGGDTQYF | NA | TRBV9 | TRBD2 | TRBJ2-3
TGCGCCAGCAGCCAAGATGGATTTGGGCAGGCTCGGATCTATGGCTACACCTTC | CASSQDGFGQARIYGYTF | NA | TRBV4-1 | NA | TRBJ1-2
TGTGCCATCGGCGGGGGGGCTGTCTACAATGAGCAGTTCTTC | CAIGGGAVYNEQFF | few | TRBV6-6 | TRBD2 | TRBJ2-1
TGTGCCAGCAGTTTTAACGAGAGGGTCGGCACCGGGGAGCTGTTTTTT | CASSFNERVGTGELFF | NA | TRBV27 | NA | TRBJ2-2
TGCGCCAGCAGCTTGGGACTCCTGCCGACTAATGAAAAACTGTTTTTT | CASSLGLLPTNEKLFF | few | TRBV5-1 | NA | TRBJ1-4
TGTGCCTGGAGTGTAGTCAACTCTGGAAACACCATATATTTT | CAWSVVNSGNTIYF | NA | TRBV30 | NA | TRBJ1-3
TGTGCCAGCAGCCAGCGGAATCAAGAGACCCAGTACTTC | CASSQRNQETQYF | NA | TRBV13 | NA | TRBJ2-5
TGCGCCAGCAGCCAAATTAAGACAGGGGGCACTTCTGGGGCCAACGTCCTGACTTTC | CASSQIKTGGTSGANVLTF | NA | TRBV4-3 | TRBD1 | TRBJ2-6
TGTGCCTGGAGTGAAGACAACCATAGCAATCAGCCCCAGCATTTT | CAWSEDNHSNQPQHF | NA | TRBV30 | NA | TRBJ1-5
TGTGCCAGCAGCTCTAACCGGGCCTCCCAGGTAGATACGCAGTATTTT | CASSSNRASQVDTQYF | NA | TRBV5-6 | NA | TRBJ2-3
TGTGCCTGGAGAGGGAGGGGGACCACCGGGGAGCTGTTTTTT | CAWRGRGTTGELFF | NA | TRBV30 | NA | TRBJ2-2
TGTGCCAGCTCACCACAGAGCTCCTATAATTCACCCCTCCACTTT | CASSPQSSYNSPLHF | NA | TRBV18 | NA | TRBJ1-6
TGTGCCAGCAGTGAAAGGGGACAGAGCTATGGCTACACCTTC | CASSERGQSYGYTF | NA | TRBV6-1 | TRBD1 | TRBJ1-2
TGCGCCAGCAGCTTGGGGGACGAGCAAGAGACCCAGTACTTC | CASSLGDEQETQYF | NA | TRBV5-1 | NA | TRBJ2-5
TGTGCCAGCAGGTTTACCGGGACAGGGGGCGCCGGGGGCTACACCTTC | CASRFTGTGGAGGYTF | NA | TRBV5-6 | TRBD1 | TRBJ1-2
TGTGCCAGCAGTTGGCAAGAGACCCAGTACTTC | CASSWQETQYF | NA | TRBV6-6 | NA | TRBJ2-5
TGTGCCAGCTCAGGAAGGGACAGGAACACTGAAGCTTTCTTT | CASSGRDRNTEAFF | NA | TRBV18 | TRBD1 | TRBJ1-1
TGCGCCAGCAGCTTGGAGGGGCCGGCTTATAATTCACCCCTCCACTTT | CASSLEGPAYNSPLHF | NA | TRBV5-1 | NA | TRBJ1-6
TGTGCCAGCTCACCGGGACAGGCGAATTCACCCCTCCACTTT | CASSPGQANSPLHF | few | TRBV18 | TRBD1 | TRBJ1-6
TGTGCCACCAGTGATTACGGACAGGCGAGCATGGAGACCCAGTACTTC | CATSDYGQASMETQYF | NA | TRBV24-1 | TRBD1 | TRBJ2-5
TGCGCCAGCAGCTTGGCTGGGCCCACAGGGGTCTTCGCTAATGAAAAACTGTTTTTT | CASSLAGPTGVFANEKLFF | NA | TRBV5-1 | TRBD1 | TRBJ1-4
TGCGCCAGCAGCTTCCGAGTGGCCACCGGGGAGCTGTTTTTT | CASSFRVATGELFF | NA | TRBV4-1 | NA | TRBJ2-2
TGTGCCAGCAGCCGAGAACCGGGGCAGACTGAAGCTTTCTTT | CASSREPGQTEAFF | NA | TRBV7-8 | NA | TRBJ1-1
TGTGCCAGCAGCCCATTAAACAGGGAGAGTTTGGGCACTGAAGCTTTCTTT | CASSPLNRESLGTEAFF | NA | TRBV21-1 | NA | TRBJ1-1
TGTGCCAGCAGCGGAATCGACAGGGCCGCTGGAAACACCATATATTTT | CASSGIDRAAGNTIYF | few | TRBV9 | TRBD1 | TRBJ1-3
TGTGCCAGCAGCTACCTTGACAAGTCTAGCACAGATACGCAGTATTTT | CASSYLDKSSTDTQYF | NA | TRBV5-8 | NA | TRBJ2-3
TGTGCCAGCACACCAGGAGGGAACCAGCCCCAGCATTTT | CASTPGGNQPQHF | NA | TRBV6-5 | NA | TRBJ1-5